One T cell receptor (beta chain) is described in this entry. This sample stems from a study of blood T cell repertoires in COVID-19. In the authors' workflow: For nucleated cells, counts were estimated from reference gene primer amplification. The method was immunoSEQ multiplex PCR; TCRdb's version includes in-frame clones alone and lacks a portion of them. The DNA gave D and trimming, while V, J and clone size come from that table. The sample contains just under 300,000 clones, approximately 86% of which appear only once. The TCR originated in a man aged 70 or older with acute or convalescent COVID-19. The sample consisted of peripheral blood.

The CDR3 bases are TGTGCCAGTAGTGCCCAGGGGGCGGGCGGCTACACCTTC. Translated, it gives CASSAQGAGGYTF. J is TRBJ1-2 and V is TRBV19; 8 nucleotides match TRBD1. This CDR3 has 13 amino acids. Unmatched junction bases numbered 7, after V lost 5 bases and J lost 8 bases. CDR1 LNHDA and CDR2 SQIVND come from the germline V gene (reference sequence).